These 25 T cell receptor beta chains were all obtained from the same sample, sequenced in a study of blood T cell repertoires in COVID-19 (dated by TCRdb to the early 2020s). The method behind the library was the immunoSEQ multiplex PCR assay. This immuneACCESS table, as held by TCRdb, lists in-frame sequences with V and J called but not all clones. Of the missing ones, under half trace to an unresolved V gene in checked studies; the others have no known cause. The sample records 200,000 to 250,000 clones, more than 75% of which are singletons. The top ten hold around 7% of the sample. Sequencing was done on a sample of PBMCs or T cells enriched from blood (not recorded which). These receptors were obtained from a woman in her thirties or forties with acute COVID-19.

In its sample, this clone was seen a few times. The chain recombines TRBV28 with TRBJ1-2; D perhaps matches TRBD1 (5 bases). Germline values: CDR1 MDHEN, CDR2 SYDVKM. This CDR3 has 13 amino acids. The V end lost 3 bases, the J end lost 12 bases, and 17 bases lay between the germline ends. The CDR3 sequence: CASSLPGPTEDTF. As DNA, the CDR3 is TGTGCCAGCAGTTTGCCAGGGCCAACTGAGGACACCTTC.

V and J are TRBV5-1 and TRBJ1-1; no clear D gene. V was shortened by 0 bases and J by 4 bases, with 22 bases between the two germline ends. CDR1 is SGHRS and CDR2 is YFSETQ in the germline V gene. The CDR3 consists of 18 residues. This CDR3 is CASSLAGRVGSKITEAFF. The CDR3 DNA follows: TGCGCCAGCAGCTTGGCCGGGCGGGTAGGCTCAAAGATCACTGAAGCTTTCTTT. The variable domain in full, completed from reference TRBV5-1 and TRBJ1-1, reads KAGVTQTPRYLIKTRGQQVTLSCSPISGHRSVSWYQQTPGQGLQFLFEYFSETQRNKGNFPGRFSGRQFSNSRSEMNVSTLELGDSALYLCASSLAGRVGSKITEAFFGQGTRLTVV.

The DNA of the CDR3 is TGTGCCAGCAGCTTAGAGCCTGGACAGGGAGGGAGACAGCCCCAGCATTTT. Its translation: CASSLEPGQGGRQPQHF. The chain is built from TRBV7-6 and TRBJ1-5; the match to TRBD1 covers 8 bases. This CDR3 contains 17 residues. The V and J ends lost 1 base and 7 bases, in that order; junction bases with no gene match: 12. Germline assignment: CDR1 SGHVS and CDR2 FNYEAQ.

The chain links TRBV27 to TRBJ2-5, with D possibly matching TRBD2 (6 bases). Germline V gene data show CDR1 as MNHEY and CDR2 as SMNVEV (reference sequence). Trimming took 7 bases from V and 2 from J, leaving 14 bases between them. The CDR3 has 14 residues. CDR3 nucleotide sequence: TGTGCCAGCAAACGGAGGGGCGAACAAGAGACCCAGTACTTC. It codes for CASKRRGEQETQYF.

This clone was recorded only once. This sequence joins TRBV19 and TRBJ1-5; 7 nucleotides align to TRBD1. J was trimmed by 1 base and V by 7 bases; bases with no gene match: 7. The CDR3 has 15 residues. CDR1 LNHDA and CDR2 SQIVND come from the germline V gene (reference sequence). In DNA form, the CDR3 reads TGTGCCAGTACCCCCGGGACAGCGAGCAATCAGCCCCAGCATTTT. Its protein product is CASTPGTASNQPQHF.

This chain connects TRBV10-3 to TRBJ1-3; D ambiguous. Trimming left V 0 bases short and J 0 bases short, with 6 bases between. The CDR3 totals 15 residues. Germline values: CDR1 ENHRY, CDR2 SYGVKD. CDR3 region: CAISESRSSGNTIYF. The CDR3 DNA sequence: TGTGCCATCAGTGAGTCCCGGTCCTCTGGAAACACCATATATTTT.

The rearrangement links TRBV5-1 to TRBJ2-7; TRBD2 matches 8 bases. This CDR3 is built from 14 residues. Per the germline V gene, CDR1 is SGHRS and CDR2 is YFSETQ. V lost 2 bases to trimming and J lost 5 bases; unmatched junction nucleotides: 6. The CDR3 loop reads CASSFRAGDNEQYF. The CDR3 bases are TGCGCCAGCAGCTTCAGAGCGGGAGATAACGAGCAGTACTTC.

The J gene is TRBJ1-1, the V gene TRBV25-1; weak D call: TRBD1 (6 bases). Germline loops: CDR1 MGHDK, CDR2 SYGVNS. The CDR3 sequence is 11 residues long. V shed 6 bases and J shed 7 bases, with 9 bases lying between them. CDR3 coding DNA: TGTGCCAGCAGAAGGACAGATGAAGCTTTCTTT. As protein: CASRRTDEAFF.

This chain joins TRBV30 and TRBJ1-1; D possibly corresponds to TRBD1 (6 bases). Trimming shortened V by 8 bases and J by 2 bases, and 15 bases separated the two germline ends. The length of the CDR3 is 13 residues. The germline CDR1 and CDR2 sequences are GTSNPN and SVGIG (reference sequence). The chain's CDR3 is CAGNLQGNTEAFF. The CDR3 DNA sequence: TGTGCCGGTAATCTACAGGGTAACACTGAAGCTTTCTTT. The complete variable domain, with remaining parts taken from reference TRBV30 and TRBJ1-1, reads SQTIHQWPATLVQPVGSPLSLECTVEGTSNPNLYWYRQAAGRGLQLLFYSVGIGQISSEVPQNLSASRPQDRQFILSSKKLLLSDSGFYLCAGNLQGNTEAFFGQGTRLTVV.

This rearrangement joins TRBV27 to TRBJ2-3; 8 bases align to TRBD2. This CDR3 spans 14 amino acids. Germline V CDR1 and CDR2: MNHEY, SMNVEV (reference sequence). Trimming removed 7 bases from V and 6 bases from J; junction bases left unmatched: 9. Here the CDR3 reads CASTPRGGRDTQYF. In DNA form, the CDR3 reads TGTGCCAGCACACCCCGGGGCGGGAGGGATACGCAGTATTTT.

V and J are TRBV5-4 and TRBJ2-2, with D unclear. The CDR3 has 14 residues. With 0 bases removed from V and 4 bases from J, the gap between germline ends came to 7 bases. The V gene's germline CDR1 is SGHNT and CDR2 YYREEE (reference sequence). The DNA of the CDR3 is TGTGCCAGCAGCTTGGACAGCAGCACCGGGGAGCTGTTTTTT. As protein: CASSLDSSTGELFF.

This clone came up a few times. V gene TRBV2 combines with J gene TRBJ2-2, with 8 bases aligning to TRBD1. Germline V lookup: CDR1 SNHLY, CDR2 FYNNEI. This CDR3 is 17 amino acids long. The V segment lost 2 bases and the J segment 5 bases; nucleotides outside the gene matches: 10. CDR3 protein: CASSESAQGALTGELFF. For the CDR3, the DNA is TGTGCCAGCAGTGAATCCGCCCAGGGGGCGTTAACCGGGGAGCTGTTTTTT.

CDR3 coding DNA: TGTGCCAGCAGCAGCAGGGGACAGGGCCGTGGCTACACCTTC. It encodes CASSSRGQGRGYTF. This rearrangement joins TRBV5-6 to TRBJ1-2, with 9 bases lining up with TRBD1. CDR3 length: 14 amino acids. Germline CDR1 and CDR2: SGHDT and YYEEEE. Unmatched junction bases numbered 8, after V lost 4 bases and J lost 7 bases.

This sequence joins TRBV6-5 and TRBJ2-7; TRBD1 matches at 9 bases. The CDR3 extends over 14 amino acids. Germline CDR1 reads MNHEY; CDR2 reads SVGAGI. J was trimmed by 5 bases and V by 6 bases; bases with no gene match: 8. The CDR3 here is CASSTGTGFHEQYF. The DNA for the CDR3 is TGTGCCAGCAGCACCGGGACAGGGTTTCACGAGCAGTACTTC.

This clone was seen just once. The chain couples TRBV28 to TRBJ1-5, with 11 bases that match TRBD1. Trimming removed 3 bases from V and 1 base from J; junction bases left unmatched: 2. CDR1 and CDR2 from the germline V gene are MDHEN and SYDVKM. CDR3 size: 16 residues. The CDR3 nucleotides are TGTGCCAGCAGTTTCCGGGACAGGGGGAGCAATCAGCCCCAGCATTTT. Translated, it gives CASSFRDRGSNQPQHF. Full variable domain (outside the CDR3, taken from reference TRBV28 and TRBJ1-5): DVKVTQSSRYLVKRTGEKVFLECVQDMDHENMFWYRQDPGLGLRLIYFSYDVKMKEKGDIPEGYSVSREKKERFSLILESASTNQTSMYLCASSFRDRGSNQPQHFGDGTRLSIL.

The V call is TRBV30, the J call TRBJ2-1; 9 bases line up with TRBD2. Per the germline V gene, CDR1 is GTSNPN and CDR2 is SVGIG (reference sequence). After removal of 0 bases from V and 9 bases from J, the junction contained 12 bases not matched to a gene. CDR3 length: 16 amino acids. CDR3 nucleotides: TGTGCCTGGAGTGTCGAGGCGGGAGGGCCTTTAAGTGAGCAGTTCTTC. Residues: CAWSVEAGGPLSEQFF.

The chain combines TRBV15 with TRBJ1-4; D gene ambiguous. CDR3 size: 15 residues. Germline loops: CDR1 LNHNV, CDR2 YYDKDF (reference sequence). Between the trimmed V and J ends, which lost 1 base and 4 bases, there was a span of 10 bases. The CDR3 nucleotides are TGTGCCACCAGCAGAGCCCCCGGGGTTAATGAAAAACTGTTTTTT. Translating it yields CATSRAPGVNEKLFF.

This clone is a singleton in its sample. The V gene is TRBV28, the J gene TRBJ2-7, with D possibly matching TRBD2 (6 bases). Germline V gene data show CDR1 as MDHEN and CDR2 as SYDVKM. There are 15 residues in the CDR3. Trimming stripped 3 bases from V and 4 bases from J, with 16 bases between. The CDR3 loop reads CASSFTAVSGYEQYF. In nucleotides, the CDR3 is TGTGCCAGCAGTTTTACCGCTGTAAGCGGGTACGAGCAGTACTTC.

The J gene is TRBJ2-6, the V gene TRBV7-9; 7 positions agree with TRBD1. V shed 5 bases, J shed 0 bases, and the junction held 10 bases outside the gene matches. In germline, CDR1 is SEHNR, CDR2 FQNEAQ (reference sequence). CDR3 size: 18 residues. Here the CDR3 reads CASSPWTGPGSGANVLTF. The CDR3 coding sequence is TGTGCCAGCAGCCCCTGGACAGGACCCGGCTCTGGGGCCAACGTCCTGACTTTC.

The chain links TRBV5-1 to TRBJ2-7, with a tentative D call TRBD1 (5 bases). V lost 0 bases to trimming and J lost 3 bases, with 7 bases between them. This CDR3 region has 13 residues. Germline V gene sequence: CDR1 SGHRS, CDR2 YFSETQ. In DNA form, the CDR3 reads TGCGCCAGCAGCTTGGGACAGTACTACGAGCAGTACTTC. Residues: CASSLGQYYEQYF.

Only one count was recorded for this clone. This chain connects TRBV14 to TRBJ2-1; TRBD2 agrees at 10 bases. CDR3 length: 16 amino acids. V was clipped by 3 bases and J by 5 bases; unmatched bases: 7. Per germline, CDR1 SGHDN and CDR2 FVKESK. The CDR3 loop reads CASSHLLAGVDNEQFF. CDR3 nucleotides: TGTGCCAGCAGCCACCTTCTAGCGGGAGTCGACAATGAGCAGTTCTTC.

The chain combines TRBV29-1 with TRBJ2-3; 14 nucleotides align to TRBD2. This CDR3 has 16 residues. J was trimmed by 0 bases and V by 5 bases; bases with no gene match: 4. Per the germline V gene, CDR1 is SQVTM and CDR2 is ANQGSEA. This chain's CDR3 is CSVSGLAGVSTDTQYF. DNA of the CDR3: TGCAGCGTTTCGGGACTAGCGGGAGTTAGCACAGATACGCAGTATTTT.

The rearrangement joins TRBV5-6 to TRBJ1-1; the D is unclear. The CDR3 runs 15 residues. Germline V lookup: CDR1 SGHDT, CDR2 YYEEEE. V lost 0 bases and J lost 1, with 10 bases in between. The CDR3 sequence: CASSLVHGWNTEAFF. Here the CDR3 DNA reads TGTGCCAGCAGCTTGGTGCACGGGTGGAACACTGAAGCTTTCTTT. Looking up the rest from reference TRBV5-6 and TRBJ1-1 gives the full variable domain: DAGVTQSPTHLIKTRGQQVTLRCSPKSGHDTVSWYQQALGQGPQFIFQYYEEEERQRGNFPDRFSGHQFPNYSSELNVNALLLGDSALYLCASSLVHGWNTEAFFGQGTRLTVV.

The chain combines TRBV7-2 with TRBJ1-6; D not certain. The CDR3 is 12 amino acids. CDR1 SGHTA and CDR2 FQGNSA come from the germline V gene. V was trimmed by 2 bases and J by 15 bases, leaving 11 bases between them. The CDR3 loop is CASSLHGGLLHF. The CDR3 DNA reads TGTGCCAGCAGCTTACACGGTGGTCTCCTCCACTTT. Combining the CDR3 with reference TRBV7-2 and TRBJ1-6 gives the whole variable domain GAGVSQSPSNKVTEKGKDVELRCDPISGHTALYWYRQSLGQGLEFLIYFQGNSAPDKSGLPSDRFSAERTGGSVSTLTIQRTQQEDSAVYLCASSLHGGLLHFGNGTRLTVT.

This clone was seen many times. The gene calls are TRBV19 and TRBJ1-5; possible D gene TRBD1, 5 bases. The V gene's germline CDR1 is LNHDA and CDR2 SQIVND (reference sequence). This CDR3 has 17 amino acids. The V gene lost 7 bases and the J gene lost 7 bases, with 26 bases spanning the gap. The CDR3: CASKRDGRTPSGQPQHF. CDR3 nucleotide sequence: TGTGCCAGTAAGCGGGACGGTCGTACCCCATCGGGGCAGCCCCAGCATTTT.